These 28 T cell receptor beta chains share one sample of origin, sequenced in a study of T cell repertoires in cytomegalovirus infection. TCRdb analysed the reads with MiXCR anew, one entry per CDR3 protein. The top ten clones hold around 12% of a sample with hundreds of thousands of distinct CDR3 sequences, roughly 33% of them seen once. Their antigen targets remain unknown. Specimen: cultured CD8+ T cells from PBMCs, collected from culture after CMV antigen stimulation. The origin of the receptors is a human donor in good health (CMV status not recorded). Some clones in this sample may be carry-over from other donors' samples.

The J gene is TRBJ2-7, the V gene TRBV7-9, with D unclear. The V and J ends lost 6 bases and 5 bases respectively, with 17 bases between them. The germline V gene encodes CDR1 SEHNR and CDR2 FQNEAQ (reference sequence). The CDR3 runs to 14 residues. The CDR3 spells CASSHPDHPDEQYV. The CDR3 DNA sequence: TGTGCCAGCAGTCACCCGGACCATCCGGACGAGCAGTACGTC.

This clonotype was counted at least ten times. The V gene is TRBV7-8, the J gene TRBJ2-1, with 8 bases identical to TRBD2. The CDR3 totals 17 residues. CDR1 is SGHVS, CDR2 FQNEAQ, per germline. Germline trimming cut 3 bases from V and 3 bases from J; bases unmatched to any gene: 10. The CDR3 loop reads CASSLLERGPFYNEQFF. CDR3 bases: TGTGCCAGCAGCTTGTTGGAGCGGGGGCCTTTCTACAATGAGCAGTTCTTC.

Comment on this clonotype: The junction differs from germline at one of its ends, possibly a read error. The chain uses TRBV4-1 and TRBJ2-1, with D perhaps matching TRBD1 or TRBD2 (5 bases each). The CDR3 is 16 residues long. Per the germline V gene, CDR1 is MGHRA and CDR2 is YSYEKL. The CDR3 region is CASTQDPPVGGRRQFF. The CDR3 region has the DNA TGCGCCAGCACCCAAGATCCACCAGTTGGGGGTAGGCGGCAGTTCTTC.

V is TRBV13 and J is TRBJ2-2; possibly TRBD2 for D (6 bases). V gave up 2 bases and J gave up 3 bases, with 19 bases separating them. CDR1 is PRHDT, CDR2 FYEKMQ, per germline (reference sequence). The CDR3 is 18 amino acids. CDR3 loop: CASSLSLARAEDTGELFF. In nucleotides, the CDR3 is TGTGCCAGCAGCTTAAGCCTAGCGCGGGCGGAGGACACCGGGGAGCTGTTTTTT.

To note about this clonotype: This may stem from a read error, because a much larger clone lies one nucleotide away. Here the CDR3 omits its conserved ending phenylalanine or tryptophan, so a read error is the likely source. This chain joins TRBV6-1 and TRBJ1-1; possibly TRBD1 for D (5 bases). The CDR3 length is 15 residues. Germline-derived CDR1 and CDR2 are MNHNS and SASEGT. V lost 4 bases to trimming and J lost 1 base, with 13 bases between them. This CDR3 reads CASSVWTLENTEAFL. As DNA, the CDR3 is TGTGCCAGCAGTGTCTGGACACTGGAGAACACTGAAGCTTTCCTT.

The chain recombines TRBV27 with TRBJ1-1, with D possibly being TRBD1 (5 bases). This CDR3 has 16 amino acids. V was cut by 0 bases and J by 0 bases, with 11 bases left in between. In germline, CDR1 is MNHEY, CDR2 SMNVEV (reference sequence). CDR3 amino acids: CASSLSQGDMNTEAFF. In DNA form, the CDR3 reads TGTGCCAGCAGTTTATCCCAGGGAGATATGAACACTGAAGCTTTCTTT.

The J gene is TRBJ1-1, the V gene TRBV14, with D possibly TRBD1 on 6 matching bases. CDR3 length equals 13 residues. Germline assignment: CDR1 SGHDN and CDR2 FVKESK. Trimming left V 5 bases short and J 7 bases short, with 14 bases between. The CDR3 is CASSYLAGVEAFF. DNA of the CDR3: TGTGCCAGCAGCTATTTGGCAGGGGTTGAAGCTTTCTTT.

This chain connects TRBV7-9 to TRBJ1-4; 7 bases map to TRBD1. Per germline, CDR1 SEHNR and CDR2 FQNEAQ (reference sequence). J gave up 5 bases and V 6 bases, and 9 bases lay outside the gene matches. This CDR3 is built from 15 residues. CDR3 sequence (DNA): TGTGCCAGCAGTCGCCCAGGACAGGTGAATGAAAAACTGTTTTTT. It encodes CASSRPGQVNEKLFF. Full variable domain (outside the CDR3, taken from reference TRBV7-9 and TRBJ1-4): DTGVSQNPRHKITKRGQNVTFRCDPISEHNRLYWYRQTLGQGPEFLTYFQNEAQLEKSRLLSDRFSAERPKGSFSTLEIQRTEQGDSAMYLCASSRPGQVNEKLFFGSGTQLSVL.

This clonotype was counted only a few times. The V call is TRBV19, the J call TRBJ1-5; D is undetermined. Germline assignment: CDR1 LNHDA and CDR2 SQIVND (reference sequence). CDR3 length: 15 amino acids. The germline V and J ends were trimmed by 7 bases and 2 bases, with 15 bases remaining between them. The CDR3 coding sequence is TGTGCCAGTACCCCCCGCCAAGCGCGCAATCAGCCCCAGCATTTT. Translating gives CASTPRQARNQPQHF.

This chain connects TRBV6-1 to TRBJ2-1, with a possible D match to TRBD2 (6 bases). Germline CDR1 reads MNHNS; CDR2 reads SASEGT. This CDR3 is 15 amino acids long. V lost 5 bases and J lost 7, with 18 bases in between. This CDR3 reads CASSSISDGGNEQFF. CDR3 bases: TGTGCCAGCAGTTCCATTAGCGATGGGGGGAATGAGCAGTTCTTC.

This clonotype was counted only a few times. This chain joins TRBV5-4 and TRBJ2-3, with a weak D call TRBD1 (6 bases). V was clipped by 3 bases and J by 5 bases, with 10 bases between them. The germline V gene has CDR1 SGHNT and CDR2 YYREEE (reference sequence). This CDR3 region has 13 residues. The CDR3 nucleotides read TGTGCCAGCAGCTCCCAGGGGAGAGATACGCAGTATTTT. Protein: CASSSQGRDTQYF.

Concerning this clonotype: At one end the junction does not follow the germline gene, possibly because of a read error. This chain links TRBV13 with TRBJ2-6; 10 nucleotides align to TRBD2. The germline V gene has CDR1 PRHDT and CDR2 FYEKMQ (reference sequence). The CDR3 runs to 17 residues. The CDR3: CASSTTSGISGTNVLTF. CDR3 DNA: TGTGCCAGCAGCACCACTAGCGGGATCTCTGGGACCAACGTCCTGACTTTC. Variable domain in full (rest from reference TRBV13 and TRBJ2-6): AAGVIQSPRHLIKEKRETATLKCYPIPRHDTVYWYQQGPGQDPQFLISFYEKMQSDKGSIPDRFSAQQFSDYHSELNMSSLELGDSALYFCASSTTSGISGTNVLTFGAGSRLTVL.

This chain uses TRBV2 with TRBJ1-1; the match to TRBD1 covers 8 bases. CDR3 length equals 15 residues. The J segment lost 3 bases and the V segment lost 6 bases, leaving 9 bases of the junction unmatched. The germline CDR1 and CDR2 sequences are SNHLY and FYNNEI. As DNA, the CDR3 is TGTGCCAGCAGGGCAGGACAGGGAGGCGACACTGAAGCTTTCTTT. Its translation: CASRAGQGGDTEAFF.

This clonotype is a singleton in its sample. The chain combines TRBV2 with TRBJ2-5; 7 bases are shared with TRBD2. CDR1 is SNHLY and CDR2 is FYNNEI in the germline V gene. The CDR3 loop spans 17 amino acids. The junction had 15 bases not matched to a gene; V was cut back by 6 bases and J by 2 bases. The CDR3, as DNA: TGTGCCAGCAGCCGCGGAGCCTCCCTAGCGGTGCAAGAGACCCAGTACTTC. Amino acid sequence: CASSRGASLAVQETQYF. Complete variable domain (other parts from reference TRBV2 and TRBJ2-5): EPEVTQTPSHQVTQMGQEVILRCVPISNHLYFYWYRQILGQKVEFLVSFYNNEISEKSEIFDDQFSVERPDGSNFTLKIRSTKLEDSAMYFCASSRGASLAVQETQYFGPGTRLLVL.

This chain uses TRBV5-1 with TRBJ2-7; either TRBD1 or TRBD2 may supply D (6 bases each). CDR3 length: 14 residues. Trimming shortened V by 0 bases and J by 4 bases, and 11 bases separated the two germline ends. Germline-derived CDR1 and CDR2 are SGHRS and YFSETQ. The CDR3 loop reads CASSLDGGRYEQYF. In DNA form, the CDR3 reads TGCGCCAGCAGCTTGGATGGGGGGCGGTACGAGCAGTACTTC.

This clonotype came up a few times. This chain links TRBV28 with TRBJ1-2; D is perhaps TRBD1 (6 bases). Looked up from germline, CDR1 is MDHEN and CDR2 is SYDVKM. Trimming stripped 7 bases from V and 7 bases from J, with 16 bases between. The length of the CDR3 is 13 residues. CDR3 in amino acids: CASILGGASGYTF. The DNA for the CDR3 is TGTGCCAGCATCCTGGGGGGGGCGAGTGGCTACACCTTC.

This clonotype showed up many times. The genes are TRBV7-2 and TRBJ2-5; D is uncertain. The CDR3 is 14 residues long. The V end lost 3 bases, the J end lost 1 base, and 9 bases lay between the germline ends. CDR1 SGHTA and CDR2 FQGNSA come from the germline V gene. CDR3 DNA: TGTGCCAGCAGCTTTAGTCGGATCCAAGAGACCCAGTACTTC. Its translation: CASSFSRIQETQYF.

This clonotype has more than one count but fewer than ten. The chain recombines TRBV12-3 or TRBV12-4 with TRBJ1-2, with D maybe TRBD1 (6 bases). V dropped 8 bases and J dropped 3 bases, with 10 bases sitting between them. This CDR3 spans 12 amino acids. The CDR3 protein is CASGDIDYGYTF. Written as DNA, the CDR3 is TGTGCCAGCGGGGACATCGACTATGGCTACACCTTC.

The chain is built from TRBV6-2 or TRBV6-3 and TRBJ2-1; tentatively, D is TRBD2 (5 bases). The CDR3 sequence is 20 residues long. From germline, CDR1 is MNHEY and CDR2 SVGEGT. The ends were cut back, 2 bases at V and 0 bases at J, with 23 bases in the middle. The CDR3: CASSYSPQEERIYSYNEQFF. The CDR3 nucleotides read TGTGCCAGCAGTTACAGCCCTCAGGAAGAGCGGATCTACTCCTACAATGAGCAGTTCTTC.

The rearrangement joins TRBV6-6 to TRBJ1-2; TRBD1 might be the D (5 bases). The V gene's germline CDR1 is MNHNY and CDR2 SVGAGI (reference sequence). The CDR3 runs to 15 residues. Trimming shortened V by 2 bases and J by 4 bases, and 14 bases separated the two germline ends. The DNA for the CDR3 is TGTGCCAGCAGTTACATTGACAGCCTTTCCTATGGCTACACCTTC. Its protein product is CASSYIDSLSYGYTF.

The chain links TRBV7-9 to TRBJ1-5; D not certain. Germline CDR1 is SEHNR and CDR2 is FQNEAQ (reference sequence). Trimming stripped 1 base from V and 7 bases from J, with 5 bases between. The CDR3 is 12 amino acids. CDR3 nucleotides: TGTGCCAGCAGCTTAGACAAACAGCCCCAGCATTTT. Translated, it gives CASSLDKQPQHF.

This clonotype was seen at least ten times. The chain links TRBV7-2 to TRBJ2-2, with D possibly called TRBD1 or TRBD2 (5 bases each). This CDR3 is 15 amino acids long. CDR1 and CDR2 (germline): SGHTA, FQGNSA. The germline V and J ends were trimmed by 5 bases and 0 bases, with 10 bases remaining between them. CDR3 coding DNA: TGTGCCAGCAGCCGGGACCAGGCGAACACCGGGGAGCTGTTTTTT. Translating it yields CASSRDQANTGELFF.

The V and J genes are TRBV28 and TRBJ2-2; 8 bases map to TRBD2. The CDR3 is 17 amino acids. CDR1 and CDR2 from the germline V gene are MDHEN and SYDVKM. The V and J ends lost 5 bases and 6 bases, in that order; junction bases with no gene match: 14. The CDR3 loop reads CASSTSSGSQGAGELFF. For the CDR3, the DNA is TGTGCCAGCAGTACCTCAAGCGGGAGCCAAGGGGCCGGGGAGCTGTTTTTT. Variable domain in full (rest from reference TRBV28 and TRBJ2-2): DVKVTQSSRYLVKRTGEKVFLECVQDMDHENMFWYRQDPGLGLRLIYFSYDVKMKEKGDIPEGYSVSREKKERFSLILESASTNQTSMYLCASSTSSGSQGAGELFFGEGSRLTVL.

V is TRBV9 and J is TRBJ1-1; D is undetermined. CDR3 size: 12 residues. Per germline, CDR1 SGDLS and CDR2 YYNGEE. Trimming cost V 4 bases and J 7 bases, with 11 bases left between them. Here the CDR3 reads CASSPSLSEAFF. CDR3 DNA sequence: TGTGCCAGCAGCCCCTCCTTGAGTGAAGCTTTCTTT.

This clonotype occurred a few times. V is TRBV6-5 and J is TRBJ2-1; maybe TRBD1 (5 bases). This CDR3 has 13 residues. V gave up 1 base and J gave up 7 bases, with 8 bases separating them. Germline CDR1 and CDR2: MNHEY and SVGAGI. This CDR3 is CASSYLGVNEQFF. In nucleotides, the CDR3 is TGTGCCAGCAGTTACTTAGGGGTGAATGAGCAGTTCTTC.

Details on this clonotype: The conserved final phenylalanine or tryptophan is absent from the CDR3, which likely points to a read error. The rearrangement links TRBV7-6 to TRBJ2-5; 9 nucleotides agree with TRBD1. Germline CDR1 reads SGHVS; CDR2 reads FNYEAQ. CDR3 length equals 15 residues. Here the CDR3 DNA reads TGTGCTAGCAGCTGGGGACAGGGCCTCCAAGAGACCCAGTACTCC. This sequence encodes CASSWGQGLQETQYS.

The chain carries TRBV6-2 or TRBV6-3 and TRBJ2-1, with D possibly being TRBD1 (6 bases). This CDR3 has 13 amino acids. V lost 6 bases, J lost 5 bases, and 11 bases lay in between. Germline V lookup: CDR1 MNHEY, CDR2 SVGEGT. CDR3 nucleotide sequence: TGTGCCAGCAGAAACAGGGCCCACAATGAGCAGTTCTTC. It encodes CASRNRAHNEQFF.

This clonotype came up a few times. This chain uses TRBV12-3 or TRBV12-4 with TRBJ2-2; 7 positions match TRBD2. Trimming removed 6 bases from V and 7 bases from J; junction bases left unmatched: 11. The CDR3 runs 15 residues. The chain's CDR3 is CASRQPEAGFGELFF. CDR3 DNA sequence: TGTGCCAGCAGACAGCCAGAAGCGGGGTTCGGGGAGCTGTTTTTT.